Listed here are 3 T cell receptor beta chains from one sample, sequenced in a study of T cells after yellow fever vaccination. MiXCR was run by TCRdb on the 5' RACE reads, yielding one entry per CDR3 protein. The sample has approximately 300,000 distinct CDR3 sequences, around 7% seen once. The sequences come from PBMCs, collected roughly 46 days after the first yellow fever vaccination. These receptors were obtained from a man younger than 35 who received the YFV17D yellow fever vaccine.

A few counts support this clonotype. This chain links TRBV12-3 or TRBV12-4 with TRBJ1-2; weak D call: TRBD1 (5 bases). The V end was cut by 1 base, the J end by 5 bases, with 11 bases between. The CDR3 is made up of 14 amino acids. Here the CDR3 DNA reads TGTGCCAGCAGTTTAGATGGGGCGTGGTATGGCTACACCTTC. Amino acid sequence: CASSLDGAWYGYTF.

This clonotype was picked up one time. No conserved phenylalanine or tryptophan is present at the end of the CDR3, so a read error is the likely explanation. The chain recombines TRBV6-5 with TRBJ1-1; D may be TRBD1 (5 bases). The CDR3 is made up of 12 amino acids. The V gene's germline CDR1 is MNHEY and CDR2 SVGAGI. CDR3: CPSSTGTLEAFL. DNA for the CDR3: TGTCCCAGCAGTACCGGGACCCTTGAAGCTTTCCTT.

This clonotype was seen more than once but under ten times. The rearrangement joins TRBV7-2 to TRBJ1-4, with 9 bases matching TRBD1. The length of the CDR3 is 16 residues. Per the germline V gene, CDR1 is SGHTA and CDR2 is FQGNSA. J lost 6 bases, V lost 5 bases, and 10 bases had no gene match. In DNA, the CDR3 is TGTGCCAGCAGCGCAGGGACAGGGAAGGGTGATGAAAAACTGTTTTTT. Translating gives CASSAGTGKGDEKLFF. Full variable domain (rest looked up from reference TRBV7-2 and TRBJ1-4): GAGVSQSPSNKVTEKGKDVELRCDPISGHTALYWYRQSLGQGLEFLIYFQGNSAPDKSGLPSDRFSAERTGGSVSTLTIQRTQQEDSAVYLCASSAGTGKGDEKLFFGSGTQLSVL.